One and the same sample provided the 12 T cell receptor beta chains below, sequenced in a study of Ad26.COV2.S vaccination and SARS-CoV-2 variants. Stated treatment: roughly 20 received Ad26.COV2.S at low or high dose, single or two shots; several received placebo; per-sample allocation not given. Collection of the samples took place on day 63 after the first injection of vaccine or placebo. TCRdb's copy holds only in-frame clones and misses some; the assay was immunoSEQ multiplex PCR. Counted here are hundreds of thousands of clones, about 88% occurring once; the ten biggest clones make up about 2.5%. Sequenced here: peripheral blood, sampled in a trial of Ad26.COV2.S vaccine versus placebo. The source of these receptors is a person aged 18-65 years who received the Ad26.COV2.S COVID-19 vaccine or a placebo.

This chain uses TRBV5-1 with TRBJ1-1; D is unclear. This CDR3 region has 12 residues. Germline CDR1 is SGHRS and CDR2 is YFSETQ. Trimming stripped 6 bases from V and 3 bases from J, with 9 bases between. The CDR3 bases are TGCGCCAGCAACAACCTGGACACTGAAGCTTTCTTT. This translates into CASNNLDTEAFF. The entire variable domain, with the rest obtained from reference TRBV5-1 and TRBJ1-1, is as follows: KAGVTQTPRYLIKTRGQQVTLSCSPISGHRSVSWYQQTPGQGLQFLFEYFSETQRNKGNFPGRFSGRQFSNSRSEMNVSTLELGDSALYLCASNNLDTEAFFGQGTRLTVV.

This clone was seen only once. V and J are TRBV5-1 and TRBJ1-2; perhaps TRBD1 as D (5 bases). Trimming left V 2 bases short and J 4 bases short, with 12 bases between. The CDR3 is made up of 14 amino acids. Germline values: CDR1 SGHRS, CDR2 YFSETQ. The CDR3 region has the DNA TGCGCCAGCAGCTTAGACAGCGGCGGCTATGGCTACACCTTC. This translates into CASSLDSGGYGYTF.

This sequence joins TRBV6-6 and TRBJ2-7; D gene uncertain. The CDR3 totals 16 residues. V was trimmed by 0 bases and J by 0 bases, leaving 12 bases between them. Germline lookup yields CDR1 MNHNY and CDR2 SVGAGI (reference sequence). The CDR3 coding sequence is TGTGCCAGCAGTTACTCGAAAAGGCAACCCTCCTACGAGCAGTACGTC. It is translated as CASSYSKRQPSYEQYV.

This clone appeared once. This chain joins TRBV4-3 and TRBJ1-4, with D perhaps TRBD1 (5 bases). Germline V CDR1 and CDR2: LGHNA, YSLEER. The CDR3 loop spans 17 amino acids. Trimming took 1 base from V and 7 from J, leaving 19 bases between them. The CDR3 region has the DNA TGCGCCAGCAGCCAAGGTCTCCGGGACCTCTCGGGTGAAAAACTGTTTTTT. Protein product: CASSQGLRDLSGEKLFF.

This clone was detected a few times. The chain is built from TRBV4-3 and TRBJ2-5; TRBD2 aligns across 7 bases. This CDR3 has 15 residues. The trim removed 0 bases at V and 5 bases at J, leaving 6 bases unmatched. Germline V gives CDR1 LGHNA, CDR2 YSLEER. The CDR3 spells CASSQDRGGSETQYF. As DNA, the CDR3 is TGCGCCAGCAGCCAAGATCGGGGAGGGTCGGAGACCCAGTACTTC.

The chain links TRBV24-1 to TRBJ2-2, with 9 bases identical to TRBD2. After removal of 3 bases from V and 4 bases from J, the junction contained 5 bases not matched to a gene. This CDR3 contains 16 residues. The germline gives CDR1 KGHDR, CDR2 SFDVKD. CDR3 nucleotides: TGTGCCACCAGTGATGCGGGAGGGCCAGGCACCGGGGAGCTGTTTTTT. Its protein product is CATSDAGGPGTGELFF.

The chain joins TRBV19 to TRBJ2-1; tentatively, D is TRBD1 (6 bases). Germline CDR1 LNHDA, CDR2 SQIVND (reference sequence). There are 15 residues in the CDR3. V gave up 5 bases and J gave up 8 bases, with 19 bases separating them. The chain's CDR3 is CASSVQPLRGHEQFF. As DNA, the CDR3 is TGTGCCAGTAGTGTCCAACCCCTCAGGGGTCATGAGCAGTTCTTC.

The chain uses TRBV28 and TRBJ2-7, with a weak D call TRBD2 (5 bases). Germline CDR1 is MDHEN and CDR2 is SYDVKM. The CDR3 consists of 15 residues. The V end was cut by 2 bases, the J end by 0 bases, with 11 bases between. Here the CDR3 reads CASSLGVASSYEQYV. In DNA, the CDR3 is TGTGCCAGCAGTTTAGGAGTAGCGAGCTCCTACGAGCAGTACGTC.

The chain combines TRBV9 with TRBJ1-4; no definite D call. V gave up 0 bases and J gave up 1 base, with 10 bases separating them. The germline V gene encodes CDR1 SGDLS and CDR2 YYNGEE. The CDR3 consists of 16 residues. The DNA for the CDR3 is TGTGCCAGCAGCGTAGACGCGGGATTAACTAATGAAAAACTGTTTTTT. Translating it yields CASSVDAGLTNEKLFF. Variable domain in full (rest from reference TRBV9 and TRBJ1-4): DSGVTQTPKHLITATGQRVTLRCSPRSGDLSVYWYQQSLDQGLQFLIQYYNGEERAKGNILERFSAQQFPDLHSELNLSSLELGDSALYFCASSVDAGLTNEKLFFGSGTQLSVL.

The V gene is TRBV10-1, the J gene TRBJ2-7; 9 bases match TRBD1. The CDR3 loop spans 13 amino acids. Unmatched junction bases numbered 9, after V lost 9 bases and J lost 6 bases. In germline, CDR1 is WNHNN, CDR2 SYGVQD (reference sequence). CDR3 nucleotide sequence: TGCGCCAGTCGGGAGGACAGGGGATTCGAGCAGTACTTC. Translating gives CASREDRGFEQYF.

This clone showed up just a few times. The chain links TRBV5-1 to TRBJ1-2; TRBD1 matches at 7 bases. Germline trimming cut 7 bases from V and 2 bases from J; bases unmatched to any gene: 11. This CDR3 spans 15 amino acids. The germline V gene has CDR1 SGHRS and CDR2 YFSETQ. CDR3 nucleotide sequence: TGCGCCAGCGGCGAACAAGGGACAGCGAACTATGGCTACACCTTC. Protein sequence: CASGEQGTANYGYTF. The entire variable domain, with the rest obtained from reference TRBV5-1 and TRBJ1-2, is as follows: KAGVTQTPRYLIKTRGQQVTLSCSPISGHRSVSWYQQTPGQGLQFLFEYFSETQRNKGNFPGRFSGRQFSNSRSEMNVSTLELGDSALYLCASGEQGTANYGYTFGSGTRLTVV.

This chain links TRBV27 with TRBJ1-5, with 8 bases that match TRBD1. The CDR3 totals 17 residues. The V gene's germline CDR1 is MNHEY and CDR2 SMNVEV (reference sequence). J lost 6 bases, V lost 5 bases, and 15 bases had no gene match. CDR3 sequence: CASSQAGGHLRGQPQHF. The CDR3 bases are TGTGCCAGCAGTCAGGCAGGGGGCCATCTCCGGGGTCAGCCCCAGCATTTT.